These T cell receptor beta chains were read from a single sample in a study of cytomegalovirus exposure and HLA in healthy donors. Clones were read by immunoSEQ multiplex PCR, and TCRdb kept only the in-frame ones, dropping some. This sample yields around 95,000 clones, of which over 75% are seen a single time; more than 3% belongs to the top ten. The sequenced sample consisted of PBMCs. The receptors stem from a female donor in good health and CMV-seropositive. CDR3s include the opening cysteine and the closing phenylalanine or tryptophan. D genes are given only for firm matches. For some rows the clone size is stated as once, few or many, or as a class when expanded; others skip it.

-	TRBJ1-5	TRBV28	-	CASSLPTGYQPQHF	TGTGCCAGCAGTTTACCTACAGGCTATCAGCCCCAGCATTTT
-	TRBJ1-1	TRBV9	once	CASSVGLGGTEAFF	TGTGCCAGCAGCGTAGGTCTCGGGGGCACTGAAGCTTTCTTT
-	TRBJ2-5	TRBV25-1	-	CASSGFMGQGTETQYF	TGTGCCAGCAGCGGATTTATGGGGCAGGGGACGGAGACCCAGTACTTC
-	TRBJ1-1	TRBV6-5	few	CASSYGGDTEAFF	TGTGCCAGCAGTTACGGGGGGGACACTGAAGCTTTCTTT
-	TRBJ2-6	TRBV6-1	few	CASSARGAGANVLTF	TGTGCCAGCAGTGCGCGGGGAGCCGGGGCCAACGTCCTGACTTTC
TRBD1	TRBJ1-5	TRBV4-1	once	CASSQGVDRRNQPQHF	TGCGCCAGCAGCCAAGGCGTGGACAGGCGTAATCAGCCCCAGCATTTT
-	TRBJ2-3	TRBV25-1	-	CASQGPINTDTQYF	TGTGCCAGTCAGGGTCCTATAAACACAGATACGCAGTATTTT
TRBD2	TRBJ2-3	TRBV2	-	CASLAGVSDTQYF	TGTGCCAGCCTAGCGGGAGTTTCAGATACGCAGTATTTT
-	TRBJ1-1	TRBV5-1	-	CASSGNLGWGENTEAFF	TGCGCCAGCAGCGGGAATCTGGGGTGGGGGGAGAACACTGAAGCTTTCTTT
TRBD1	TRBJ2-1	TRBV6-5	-	CASSYGTANNEQFF	TGTGCCAGCAGTTACGGGACAGCAAACAATGAGCAGTTCTTC
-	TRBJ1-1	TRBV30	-	CAWSVPGLLNTEAFF	TGTGCCTGGAGTGTACCAGGGTTGCTCAACACTGAAGCTTTCTTT
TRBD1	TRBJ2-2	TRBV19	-	CASSSPGQGYTGELFF	TGTGCCAGTAGTTCACCGGGACAGGGGTACACCGGGGAGCTGTTTTTT
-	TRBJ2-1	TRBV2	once	CASSGLVVLGQFF	TGTGCCAGCAGTGGACTAGTAGTTTTGGGGCAGTTCTTC
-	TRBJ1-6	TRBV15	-	CATSTMRDSPLHF	TGTGCCACCAGCACCATGAGGGATTCACCCCTCCACTTT
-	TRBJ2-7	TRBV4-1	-	CASSQGLGVPYEQYF	TGCGCCAGCAGCCAAGGGTTGGGAGTTCCCTACGAGCAGTACTTC
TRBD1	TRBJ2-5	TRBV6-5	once	CASSPGGEAGETQYF	TGTGCCAGCAGTCCAGGGGGCGAAGCTGGGGAGACCCAGTACTTC
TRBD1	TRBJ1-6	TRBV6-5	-	CASSYTLQGNNSPLHF	TGTGCCAGCAGTTACACCCTACAGGGGAATAATTCACCCCTCCACTTT
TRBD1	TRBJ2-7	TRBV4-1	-	CASSQEGQVLYEQYF	TGCGCCAGCAGCCAAGAGGGACAGGTACTCTACGAGCAGTACTTC
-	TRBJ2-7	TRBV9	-	CASSVGSRETYEQYF	TGTGCCAGCAGCGTAGGGTCCCGGGAAACCTACGAGCAGTACTTC
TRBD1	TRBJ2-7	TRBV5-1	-	CASSRQGQGAYEQYF	TGCGCCAGTTCCCGTCAGGGACAGGGGGCCTACGAGCAGTACTTC
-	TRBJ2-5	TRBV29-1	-	CSVEGPGDAQYF	TGCAGCGTTGAGGGGCCAGGAGATGCCCAGTACTTC
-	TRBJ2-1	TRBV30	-	CAWSVRSQKQFF	TGTGCCTGGAGTGTACGTAGCCAGAAGCAGTTCTTC
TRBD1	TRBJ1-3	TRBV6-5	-	CASRLTGGRATIYF	TGTGCCAGCAGGCTTACAGGGGGTCGGGCCACCATATATTTT
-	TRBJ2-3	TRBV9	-	CASSVALTDTQYF	TGTGCCAGCAGCGTAGCCCTCACAGATACGCAGTATTTT
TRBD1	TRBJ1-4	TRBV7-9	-	CASSLNPGTGPEKLFF	TGTGCCAGCAGCTTAAACCCCGGGACAGGGCCTGAAAAACTGTTTTTT
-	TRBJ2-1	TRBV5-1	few	CASSLEPGELHEQFF	TGCGCCAGCAGCTTGGAACCAGGGGAGCTGCATGAGCAGTTCTTC
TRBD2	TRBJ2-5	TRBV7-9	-	CSSSEASGGTQETQYF	TGTTCCAGCAGCGAAGCTAGCGGGGGGACCCAAGAGACCCAGTACTTC
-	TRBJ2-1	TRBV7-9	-	CASSFTDRYNEQFF	TGTGCCAGCAGCTTTACAGACCGGTACAATGAGCAGTTCTTC
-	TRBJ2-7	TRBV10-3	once	CAISEYRAGVSYEQYF	TGTGCCATCAGTGAGTACAGGGCAGGGGTCTCCTACGAGCAGTACTTC
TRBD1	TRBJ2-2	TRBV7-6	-	CASSLGTGGSGELFF	TGTGCCAGCAGCCTCGGGACAGGGGGTAGCGGGGAGCTGTTTTTT
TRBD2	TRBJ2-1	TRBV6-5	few	CASRTSGAYNEQFF	TGTGCCAGCAGGACTAGCGGGGCCTACAATGAGCAGTTCTTC
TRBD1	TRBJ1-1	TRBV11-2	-	CASDQPGQGVGTEAFF	TGTGCCAGCGACCAACCGGGACAGGGAGTTGGTACTGAAGCTTTCTTT
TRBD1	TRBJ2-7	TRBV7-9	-	CASSLDRGCEQYF	TGTGCCAGCAGCTTGGACAGGGGGTGTGAGCAGTACTTC
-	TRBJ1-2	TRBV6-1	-	CASSARTGENYGYTF	TGTGCCAGCAGTGCACGGACGGGGGAAAACTATGGCTACACCTTC
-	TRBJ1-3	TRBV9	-	CASSVASGGAGNTIYF	TGTGCCAGCAGCGTAGCTTCGGGTGGAGCCGGAAACACCATATATTTT
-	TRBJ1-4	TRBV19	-	CASSIDRLGNEKLFF	TGTGCCAGTAGTATTGACAGATTGGGTAATGAAAAACTGTTTTTT
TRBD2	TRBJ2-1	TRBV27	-	CASSWEGDEQFF	TGTGCCAGCAGTTGGGAGGGAGATGAGCAGTTCTTC
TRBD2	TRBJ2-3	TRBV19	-	CASRGLAGGPSTDTQYF	TGTGCCAGTCGGGGACTAGCGGGAGGTCCTAGCACAGATACGCAGTATTTT
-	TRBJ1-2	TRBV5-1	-	CASSFYIGGQGYTF	TGCGCCAGCAGCTTTTACATCGGGGGGCAAGGCTACACCTTC
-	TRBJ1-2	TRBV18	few	CASSPQPGEGYTF	TGTGCCAGCTCACCACAGCCAGGGGAAGGCTACACCTTC
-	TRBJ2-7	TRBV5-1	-	CASSHPQGSLSYEQYF	TGCGCCAGCAGCCACCCCCAGGGAAGTCTTTCCTACGAGCAGTACTTC
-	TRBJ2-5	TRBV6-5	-	CASSYPGQETQYF	TGTGCCAGCAGTTACCCGGGGCAAGAGACCCAGTACTTC
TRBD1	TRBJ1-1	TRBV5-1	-	CASSFRQGWGNTEAFF	TGCGCCAGCAGCTTCCGACAGGGATGGGGGAACACTGAAGCTTTCTTT
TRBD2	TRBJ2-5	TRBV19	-	CASSMVATSGEETQYF	TGTGCCAGTAGTATGGTAGCGACTAGCGGAGAAGAGACCCAGTACTTC
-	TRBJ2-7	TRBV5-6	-	CASSLNDRNYEQYF	TGTGCCAGCAGCTTAAACGACAGGAACTACGAGCAGTACTTC